Listed here is a single T cell receptor beta chain. These data come from a study of cytomegalovirus exposure and HLA in healthy donors. With 3 bases clipped from V and 5 bases from J, the junction kept 5 bases outside the gene matches. Germline CDR1 is MNHEY and CDR2 is SMNVEV (reference sequence). The CDR3 has 14 amino acids. PCR employed 60 Vbeta and 13 Jbeta primers. Clones were sequenced by immunoSEQ multiplex PCR, and TCRdb holds only the in-frame ones, with some missing. The top ten clones hold 1% to 1.5% of a sample with 120,000 to 150,000 clones, 73% of them seen once. This TCR was sampled from a woman in her forties in good health and CMV-seronegative. The specimen was PBMCs. The chain combines TRBV27 with TRBJ1-1, with 8 nucleotides matching TRBD1. The CDR3 bases are TGTGCCAGCAGTTTCGGGACAGGATCGACTGAAGCTTTCTTT. Translated, it gives CASSFGTGSTEAFF.